A single sample gave rise to the 16 T cell receptor beta chains below, sequenced in a study of metastatic and nonmetastatic thyroid tumors. TCRdb re-called clones from the PCR reads using MiXCR. The data hold tens of thousands of clones, with around 21% observed a single time. Each patient came to thyroid surgery without any prior treatment (of any kind). Material: blood. Receptors originate from a female donor with papillary thyroid cancer or a benign thyroid nodule (not recorded which). Some clones in this sample may be carry-over from other donors' samples.

The table lists this clone with many counts. The V and J genes are TRBV20-1 and TRBJ2-2; D is unresolved. V lost 4 bases, J lost 3 bases, and 12 bases lay in between. The CDR3 loop spans 14 amino acids. Germline V gene lookup returns CDR1 DFQATT and CDR2 SNEGSKA (reference sequence). In DNA, the CDR3 is TGCAGTGCTACCCCAGACTCTGACACCGGGGAGCTGTTTTTT. Encoded protein: CSATPDSDTGELFF.

This clone has a count of ten or more. V and J are TRBV19 and TRBJ1-1; possibly TRBD1 for D (6 bases). The CDR3 totals 16 residues. Trimming left V 3 bases short and J 1 base short, with 15 bases between. Germline V lookup: CDR1 LNHDA, CDR2 SQIVND (reference sequence). The CDR3 nucleotides read TGTGCCAGTAGTATCATAGGTGCGGGGGCGAACACTGAAGCTTTCTTT. Translating it yields CASSIIGAGANTEAFF.

This clone was counted at least ten times. V and J are TRBV12-3 or TRBV12-4 and TRBJ1-5, with D maybe TRBD1 (5 bases). The CDR3 is 14 amino acids. V lost 6 bases, J lost 0 bases, and 9 bases lay in between. The CDR3 DNA is TGTGCCAGCAGGGGGGATCCTAGCAATCAGCCCCAGCATTTT. This sequence encodes CASRGDPSNQPQHF.

This clone was observed a few times. A much larger clone differs from this one at a single base, so this may be a read error. V and J are TRBV9 and TRBJ2-3, with D possibly TRBD2 on 7 matching bases. The CDR3 totals 15 residues. Trimming shortened V by 7 bases and J by 0 bases, and 15 bases separated the two germline ends. CDR1 and CDR2 from the germline V gene are SGDLS and YYNGEE. In DNA, the CDR3 is TGTGCCAGCGCCGACGGGGGGCCTAGCACAGATACGCAGTATTTT. It yields the protein CASADGGPSTDTQYF.

V is TRBV27 and J is TRBJ2-7, with TRBD1 matching over 8 bases. In germline, CDR1 is MNHEY, CDR2 SMNVEV (reference sequence). The trim removed 4 bases at V and 7 bases at J, leaving 9 bases unmatched. This CDR3 contains 14 residues. CDR3 amino acids: CASSSRIQGEEQYF. CDR3 sequence (DNA): TGTGCCAGCAGTTCACGGATACAGGGGGAAGAGCAGTACTTC.

This clone was recorded at least ten times. The chain has TRBV6-2 or TRBV6-3 and TRBJ1-2; 7 bases are a match to TRBD1. The CDR3 is 17 amino acids. CDR1 and CDR2 (germline): MNHEY, SVGEGT. V lost 8 bases to trimming and J lost 0 bases; unmatched junction nucleotides: 15. The CDR3 DNA follows: TGTGCCAGCGTTAACGACAGGGCCTCCGAAGCTAACTATGGCTACACCTTC. Translation gives CASVNDRASEANYGYTF.

At least ten counts were recorded for this clone. This sequence joins TRBV11-3 and TRBJ2-1; 8 bases fit TRBD2. Unmatched junction bases numbered 16, after V lost 4 bases and J lost 8 bases. CDR3 length: 17 residues. Germline CDR1 is SGHNT and CDR2 is YENEEA. CDR3 in DNA: TGTGCCAGCAGCTGGGGGACTAGGCGGCCGGAAATTGATGAGCAGTTCTTC. Translated: CASSWGTRRPEIDEQFF.

This rearrangement joins TRBV11-2 to TRBJ2-6, with 9 bases matching TRBD1. This CDR3 spans 17 amino acids. Losses at the gene ends were 6 bases for V and 0 bases for J; bases not matched to a gene: 6. CDR1 and CDR2 from the germline V gene are SGHAT and FQNNGV. CDR3 DNA: TGTGCCAGCAGGCCACAGGGGGCACGCTCTGGGGCCAACGTCCTGACTTTC. It codes for CASRPQGARSGANVLTF.

This clone counts as medium-sized. Written as DNA, the CDR3 is TGTGCCAGCAGTTTATTGGCAGGGGGCACTGAAGCTTTCTTT. Its protein is CASSLLAGGTEAFF. This chain links TRBV28 with TRBJ1-1, with 7 nucleotides matching TRBD1. V lost 1 base to trimming and J lost 4 bases; unmatched junction nucleotides: 3. Germline loops: CDR1 MDHEN, CDR2 SYDVKM. The CDR3 is 14 amino acids.

This clone was observed at least ten times. The sample holds other DNA sequences that translate to the same CDR3. CDR3 sequence reads: CASTPLGGRAGETQYF. Here the CDR3 DNA reads TGTGCCAGCACCCCTTTGGGCGGGAGGGCCGGGGAGACCCAGTACTTC. The chain employs TRBV11-2 and TRBJ2-5; 9 bases align to TRBD2. Germline V gene data show CDR1 as SGHAT and CDR2 as FQNNGV. The CDR3 consists of 16 residues. The ends lost 7 bases at V and 5 bases at J; junction bases unmatched: 14.

In its sample, this clone was seen many times. V gene TRBV12-3 or TRBV12-4 combines with J gene TRBJ2-2, with D uncertain. Deletions cut 6 bases from V and 4 bases from J, with 18 bases between. This CDR3 has 16 amino acids. As DNA, the CDR3 is TGTGCCAGCAGCCGTTCTAGTCAGTTAGGCACCGGGGAGCTGTTTTTT. As protein: CASSRSSQLGTGELFF.

Only a few counts were recorded for this clone. The chain has TRBV6-5 and TRBJ1-1, with a tentative D call TRBD1 (5 bases). The CDR3 has 13 amino acids. Trimming shortened V by 4 bases and J by 7 bases, and 13 bases separated the two germline ends. CDR1 and CDR2 (germline): MNHEY, SVGAGI. CDR3 protein: CASSCSGGDEAFF. CDR3 DNA sequence: TGTGCCAGCAGTTGCTCTGGAGGGGATGAAGCTTTCTTT.

This clone was picked up a small number of times. The gene calls are TRBV25-1 and TRBJ2-2; D is unresolved. The V gene's germline CDR1 is MGHDK and CDR2 SYGVNS. This CDR3 contains 10 residues. V lost 4 bases and J lost 6, with 0 bases in between. Here the CDR3 DNA reads TGTGCCAGCAGTGCCGGGGAGCTGTTTTTT. It specifies CASSAGELFF.

By share, this clone ranks as medium-sized. This chain uses TRBV27 with TRBJ1-6; D might be TRBD1 (6 bases). The germline V gene has CDR1 MNHEY and CDR2 SMNVEV (reference sequence). The CDR3 contains 15 residues. Deletions cut 6 bases from V and 10 bases from J, with 19 bases between. CDR3 nucleotides: TGTGCCAGCAGCTCTTTCCAGGGGATGGGATCACCCCTCCACTTT. This sequence encodes CASSSFQGMGSPLHF.

This chain connects TRBV6-1 to TRBJ2-3, with unresolved D. The germline V and J ends were trimmed by 0 bases and 9 bases, with 4 bases remaining between them. CDR3 length equals 11 residues. Germline V CDR1 and CDR2: MNHNS, SASEGT. CDR3 region: CASSEATTQYF. CDR3 nucleotides: TGTGCCAGCAGTGAAGCAACGACGCAGTATTTT.

This clone showed up just a few times. A read error is possible here, since a much larger clone lies one base away. J is TRBJ1-2 and V is TRBV6-1; the D is unclear. The germline V gene has CDR1 MNHNS and CDR2 SASEGT. The CDR3 contains 13 residues. As DNA, the CDR3 is TGTGCCAGCAGTCCAGTAGTTAACTATGCCTACACCTTC. Its protein product is CASSPVVNYAYTF.